The 21 T cell receptor beta chains below were found in one sample sequenced in a study of metastatic and nonmetastatic thyroid tumors. Ahead of thyroid surgery, no patient had received treatment of any kind. With MiXCR, TCRdb called clones anew from the PCR reads. This sample yields about 92,000 clones, of which just under 15% are seen a single time; roughly 3.6% belongs to the top ten. The sample consisted of blood. These receptors were collected from a female donor with papillary thyroid cancer or a benign thyroid nodule (not recorded which). Some clones in this sample may be carry-over from other donors' samples.

This clone was seen many times. The rearrangement joins TRBV30 to TRBJ2-1, with D uncertain. The V end lost 0 bases, the J end lost 4 bases, and 7 bases lay between the germline ends. CDR3 size: 13 residues. The germline V gene encodes CDR1 GTSNPN and CDR2 SVGIG (reference sequence). CDR3 nucleotides: TGTGCCTGGAGTGTGGCCAGTTACAATGAGCAGTTCTTC. Translating it yields CAWSVASYNEQFF.

In its sample, this clone was seen many times. This rearrangement joins TRBV11-1 to TRBJ1-1; 7 bases agree with TRBD1. The CDR3 runs to 13 residues. Trimming cost V 4 bases and J 7 bases; bases outside gene matches: 6. Looked up from germline, CDR1 is SGHAT and CDR2 is FQDESV (reference sequence). CDR3 nucleotides: TGTGCCAGCAGCTCGGGACAGCTGGATGAAGCTTTCTTT. It encodes CASSSGQLDEAFF.

This clone was recorded at least ten times. This chain connects TRBV5-1 to TRBJ2-7; the match to TRBD1 covers 7 bases. With 2 bases clipped from V and 0 bases from J, the junction kept 8 bases outside the gene matches. The CDR3 is made up of 16 amino acids. Germline values: CDR1 SGHRS, CDR2 YFSETQ. The CDR3 spells CASSFAVTGLSYEQYF. As DNA, the CDR3 is TGCGCCAGCAGCTTTGCGGTGACAGGGCTCTCCTACGAGCAGTACTTC. Full variable domain (missing parts from reference TRBV5-1 and TRBJ2-7): KAGVTQTPRYLIKTRGQQVTLSCSPISGHRSVSWYQQTPGQGLQFLFEYFSETQRNKGNFPGRFSGRQFSNSRSEMNVSTLELGDSALYLCASSFAVTGLSYEQYFGPGTRLTVT.

About this clone itself: This could be a read error, since a much larger clone is one nucleotide away. Other DNA sequences in the same sample also yield this CDR3. The J gene is TRBJ1-2, the V gene TRBV9; D uncertain. Germline V lookup: CDR1 SGDLS, CDR2 YYNGEE. The CDR3 consists of 13 residues. The CDR3 nucleotides read TGTGCCAGCAGCGTAGTGTCGGACTATAGCTACACCTTC. As protein: CASSVVSDYSYTF. Based on the CDR3 plus reference TRBV9 and TRBJ1-2, the full variable domain is DSGVTQTPKHLITATGQRVTLRCSPRSGDLSVYWYQQSLDQGLQFLIQYYNGEERAKGNILERFSAQQFPDLHSELNLSSLELGDSALYFCASSVVSDYSYTFGSGTRLTVV.

This clone was counted at least ten times. This sample also contains other DNA sequences that code for the same CDR3. The genes are TRBV6-2 or TRBV6-3 and TRBJ1-2, with a possible D match to TRBD1 (5 bases). Trimming pared 6 bases from V and 5 bases from J, leaving 16 bases between. Germline V gene sequence: CDR1 MNHEY, CDR2 SVGEGT. The CDR3 is 14 amino acids. The CDR3 loop is CASRGDLRAYGYTF. CDR3 coding DNA: TGTGCCAGCAGAGGGGACCTTCGGGCATATGGCTACACCTTC.

The table lists this clone with a few counts. A junction end diverges from the germline sequence, so it may reflect a read error. The sample has other DNA sequences that encode this CDR3 too. CDR3 nucleotides: TGTGCTAGCAGCTTACTCAAAGTTGGCACCGGGGAGCTGTTTTTT. It specifies CASSLLKVGTGELFF. This chain joins TRBV7-7 and TRBJ2-2; no clear D gene. Germline values: CDR1 SSHAT, CDR2 FNYEAQ (reference sequence). This CDR3 region has 15 residues.

This clone has a count of ten or more. The V gene is TRBV12-3 or TRBV12-4, the J gene TRBJ1-1; D is perhaps TRBD1 (6 bases). Trimming stripped 6 bases from V and 1 base from J, with 12 bases between. This CDR3 comprises 14 residues. DNA for the CDR3: TGTGCCAGCAGATTCGGACAGTCGAACACTGAAGCTTTCTTT. Amino acids: CASRFGQSNTEAFF.

The J gene is TRBJ1-5, the V gene TRBV20-1; D is perhaps TRBD1 (6 bases). Trimming removed 0 bases at V and 5 bases at J, with 23 bases between. The CDR3 runs to 18 residues. CDR1 and CDR2 (germline): DFQATT, SNEGSKA (reference sequence). CDR3 sequence: CSARDLLDSRSKDQPQHF. DNA for the CDR3: TGCAGTGCTAGAGATCTATTGGACAGCCGTAGTAAGGATCAGCCCCAGCATTTT.

This clone showed up many times. The chain recombines TRBV9 with TRBJ2-2, with D perhaps matching TRBD2 (6 bases). Germline V gene sequence: CDR1 SGDLS, CDR2 YYNGEE. Deletions cut 4 bases from V and 4 bases from J, with 17 bases between. The CDR3 loop spans 16 amino acids. The CDR3 sequence: CASSLSPGTSTGELFF. The CDR3 bases are TGTGCCAGCAGCTTATCCCCTGGGACTTCCACCGGGGAGCTGTTTTTT.

This clone occurred many times. The rearrangement joins TRBV5-1 to TRBJ1-2, with 10 bases identical to TRBD1. Germline V gene sequence: CDR1 SGHRS, CDR2 YFSETQ. The V gene end was trimmed by 0 bases and the J gene end by 8 bases; junction bases not matched to a gene: 7. There are 15 residues in the CDR3. The chain's CDR3 is CASSLGDRGHKGYTF. The DNA of the CDR3 is TGCGCCAGCAGCTTGGGTGACAGGGGGCATAAGGGCTACACCTTC.

This clone has ten or more counts. V gene TRBV20-1 combines with J gene TRBJ1-5; D uncertain. The V end was cut by 3 bases, the J end by 3 bases, with 6 bases between. Germline lookup yields CDR1 DFQATT and CDR2 SNEGSKA (reference sequence). This CDR3 has 12 amino acids. The CDR3 loop reads CSARENNQPQHF. DNA of the CDR3: TGCAGTGCTAGGGAAAACAATCAGCCCCAGCATTTT.

This clone has a count of ten or more. V and J are TRBV6-2 or TRBV6-3 and TRBJ2-7, with D possibly TRBD2 on 6 matching bases. V gave up 2 bases and J gave up 2 bases, with 10 bases separating them. CDR3 length: 14 amino acids. Germline V gene data show CDR1 as MNHEY and CDR2 as SVGEGT. CDR3 bases: TGTGCCAGCAGTTACCGGGAGAGAACCTACGAGCAGTACTTC. This translates into CASSYRERTYEQYF.

This clone is medium-sized. The chain links TRBV6-1 to TRBJ1-5, with 12 positions matching TRBD1. The CDR3 extends over 17 amino acids. Germline CDR1 and CDR2: MNHNS and SASEGT. The junction had 18 bases not matched to a gene; V was cut back by 9 bases and J by 9 bases. The CDR3 DNA follows: TGTGCCAGTACCACCTTCGGGGGACAGGGGGCCGGTGGGCCCCAGCATTTT. This encodes CASTTFGGQGAGGPQHF.

The V and J genes are TRBV30 and TRBJ1-2; tentatively, D is TRBD1 (5 bases). The length of the CDR3 is 12 residues. The germline V and J ends were trimmed by 0 bases and 7 bases, with 9 bases remaining between them. Germline assignment: CDR1 GTSNPN and CDR2 SVGIG (reference sequence). CDR3 residues: CAWSVAGFGYTF. CDR3 DNA sequence: TGTGCCTGGAGTGTAGCAGGGTTTGGCTACACCTTC.

Many counts were recorded for this clone. The V gene is TRBV20-1, the J gene TRBJ2-3; 12 bases are a match to TRBD2. This CDR3 region has 17 residues. Per the germline V gene, CDR1 is DFQATT and CDR2 is SNEGSKA (reference sequence). V shed 1 base and J 7 bases; nucleotides not matched to a gene: 12. The CDR3 loop is CSARADLAGGPINTQYF. CDR3 bases: TGCAGTGCTAGAGCCGATCTAGCGGGGGGGCCGATAAATACGCAGTATTTT.

This clone came up many times. The V and J genes are TRBV18 and TRBJ1-1; no definite D call. The CDR3 is 17 residues long. Germline values: CDR1 KGHSH, CDR2 LQKENI. V lost 2 bases and J lost 2, with 18 bases in between. The CDR3 coding sequence is TGTGCCAGCTCACCAGAGGTTGGGTTGCAGATTAACACTGAAGCTTTCTTT. Translation gives CASSPEVGLQINTEAFF.

This clone was found a few times. The chain carries TRBV5-6 and TRBJ1-1; D ambiguous. Germline loops: CDR1 SGHDT, CDR2 YYEEEE. V lost 5 bases to trimming and J lost 5 bases, with 16 bases between them. The CDR3 is 14 amino acids. In DNA, the CDR3 is TGTGCCAGCAGGTTTCGAACGGATGGTACTGAAGCTTTCTTT. It is translated as CASRFRTDGTEAFF.

This clone was recorded many times. The chain couples TRBV2 to TRBJ2-1; the match to TRBD1 covers 9 bases. This CDR3 region has 13 residues. CDR1 is SNHLY and CDR2 is FYNNEI in the germline V gene. The ends lost 5 bases at V and 9 bases at J; junction bases unmatched: 5. The CDR3 DNA reads as TGTGCCAGCAGTCTTCAGGGACAGGGTGAGCAGTTCTTC. It codes for CASSLQGQGEQFF. Full variable domain (remainder filled in from reference TRBV2 and TRBJ2-1): EPEVTQTPSHQVTQMGQEVILRCVPISNHLYFYWYRQILGQKVEFLVSFYNNEISEKSEIFDDQFSVERPDGSNFTLKIRSTKLEDSAMYFCASSLQGQGEQFFGPGTRLTVL.

This clone was found a few times. The identical CDR3 is also encoded by other nucleotide sequences in the sample. CDR3 in amino acids: CASSLGGGGETQYF. The CDR3 DNA sequence: TGCGCCAGCAGCTTGGGCGGAGGGGGAGAGACCCAGTACTTC. The genes are TRBV5-1 and TRBJ2-5, with D possibly being TRBD1 or TRBD2 (6 bases each). The CDR3 sequence is 14 residues long. In germline, CDR1 is SGHRS, CDR2 YFSETQ. V was clipped by 0 bases and J by 4 bases, with 10 bases between them. Filled out from reference TRBV5-1 and TRBJ2-5, the complete variable domain reads KAGVTQTPRYLIKTRGQQVTLSCSPISGHRSVSWYQQTPGQGLQFLFEYFSETQRNKGNFPGRFSGRQFSNSRSEMNVSTLELGDSALYLCASSLGGGGETQYFGPGTRLLVL.

The chain is built from TRBV5-1 and TRBJ2-1; perhaps D is TRBD1 or TRBD2 (5 bases each). Trimming shortened V by 4 bases and J by 0 bases, and 11 bases separated the two germline ends. The CDR3 sequence is 15 residues long. Germline CDR1 reads SGHRS; CDR2 reads YFSETQ. The CDR3 nucleotides read TGCGCCAGCAGCGAGGGTGGGGGCTCCTACAATGAGCAGTTCTTC. Amino acid sequence: CASSEGGGSYNEQFF.

This clone was found many times. The chain links TRBV5-1 to TRBJ1-2, with 9 positions matching TRBD1. The CDR3 contains 16 residues. Germline CDR1 is SGHRS and CDR2 is YFSETQ. The trim removed 4 bases at V and 7 bases at J, leaving 14 bases unmatched. The CDR3, as DNA: TGCGCCAGCAGCCCCGGGACAGGGTATACTTCGGTTGGCTACACCTTC. Translating gives CASSPGTGYTSVGYTF.